Sequencing of this T cell receptor beta chain was carried out in a study of T cell responses to AZD1222 COVID-19 vaccine. Produced via immunoSEQ multiplex PCR; TCRdb's table is partial and in-frame only. Counted here are some 150,000 clones, roughly 90% occurring once; the ten biggest clones make up 4.3%. Germline V lookup: CDR1 WSHSY, CDR2 SAAADI. This CDR3 spans 14 amino acids. V gave up 3 bases and J gave up 4 bases; unmatched junction bases: 5. Sequencing was performed on peripheral blood, taken 28 days after the second AZD1222 dose. J is TRBJ1-2 and V is TRBV10-2; 7 bases line up with TRBD1. This sequence originates from an adult who received the AZD1222 COVID-19 vaccine. In DNA form, the CDR3 reads TGCGCCAGCAGTGACCCGGGACAGCCCTATGGCTACACCTTC. Its protein is CASSDPGQPYGYTF.